These T cell receptor beta chains were read from a single sample in a study of early T cells in non-severe SARS-CoV-2 infection. TCRdb re-called the 5' RACE reads with MiXCR, one entry per CDR3 protein. The sample has more than 90,000 distinct CDR3 sequences; around 10% are singletons. Sequencing was done on a sample of whole blood. Receptor source: an adult who was a healthcare worker with PCR-confirmed SARS-CoV-2 infection or an uninfected control (not recorded which). Each CDR3 is given with its conserved first and last residue. The order of the fields is V gene, J gene, D gene, clone size, CDR3 DNA, CDR3 protein. A D gene is named only where the DNA matches it firmly. Some rows mark clone size as missing; the rest say once, few, many or name a class of expanded clone.

TRBV5-1,TRBJ2-1,NA,many,TGCGCCAGCAGCTTTCAGGGAGAGGGGAATGAGCAGTTCTTC,CASSFQGEGNEQFF
TRBV9,TRBJ2-1,TRBD2,few,TGTGCCAGCAGCGTAGAAATAGGGCTAGCGGGGCCTCACTTCTTC,CASSVEIGLAGPHFF
TRBV5-6,TRBJ1-4,NA,NA,TGTGCCAGCAGCTCTCTTAGCCCGACAGACCCGGCGGAGAATGAAAAACTGTTTTTT,CASSSLSPTDPAENEKLFF
TRBV28,TRBJ2-7,NA,few,TGTGCCAGCACCCTCGGGGGTGTCGCCTACGAGCAGTACTTC,CASTLGGVAYEQYF
TRBV2,TRBJ2-1,TRBD2,NA,TGTGCCAGCAGTGCGGGACTAGACAATGAGCAGTTCTTC,CASSAGLDNEQFF
TRBV7-9,TRBJ1-1,NA,many,TGTGCCAGCAGCTACAGGGATTCTGAAGCTTTCTTT,CASSYRDSEAFF
TRBV18,TRBJ1-5,TRBD1,NA,TGTGCCAGCTCACCAAGGACAGGGCCACTTAGCAATCAGCCCCAGCATTTT,CASSPRTGPLSNQPQHF
TRBV29-1,TRBJ2-7,TRBD1,many,TGCAGCGTTGAAAGGCCAAGACGGACAGGGGGCTACGAGCAGTACTTC,CSVERPRRTGGYEQYF
TRBV7-3,TRBJ2-1,NA,few,TGTGCCAGCAAACCCGACCGAACCTACAATGAGCAGTTCTTC,CASKPDRTYNEQFF
TRBV27,TRBJ1-2,NA,few,TGTGCCAGCAGTTTATATGGGGGCAGCTATGGCTACACCTTC,CASSLYGGSYGYTF
TRBV29-1,TRBJ2-7,TRBD1,many,TGCAGCGTTATCAGGGGGCTGAACTACGAGCAGTACTTC,CSVIRGLNYEQYF
TRBV5-1,TRBJ2-7,TRBD2,NA,TGCGCCAGCAGCCCCGGGGGGGCGAAGGACGAGCAGTACTTC,CASSPGGAKDEQYF
TRBV20-1,TRBJ1-5,NA,many,TGCAGTGCTAGATCTCCGGGGAGCGAGGGCAATCAGCCCCAGCATTTT,CSARSPGSEGNQPQHF
TRBV18,TRBJ2-6,NA,many,TGTGCCAGCTCACCAGATTGGACTGGGGCCAACGTCCTGACTTTC,CASSPDWTGANVLTF
TRBV6-5,TRBJ1-2,TRBD1,many,TGTGCCAGCAGTCAAGAGGGGACAGGGGGCCGCGGCTACACCTTC,CASSQEGTGGRGYTF
TRBV12-3/TRBV12-4,TRBJ1-1,NA,few,TGTGCCAGCACCTTAGGGGGGCATGAAGCTTTCTTT,CASTLGGHEAFF
TRBV3-1,TRBJ2-1,TRBD2,NA,TGTGCCAGCAGCCAAGACGCGCTAGCGGGGACCTACAATGAGCAGTTCTTC,CASSQDALAGTYNEQFF
TRBV7-8,TRBJ1-2,NA,NA,TGTGCCAGCAGCTTAAAAGCACCCTATGGCTACACCTTC,CASSLKAPYGYTF